Described below is a single TCR beta chain sequence and its context. This clone was seen a handful of times. Its antigen is still unknown. Nothing much larger sits one base from this clone, and base qualities are not available. The sample is drawn from a study of OX40 agonist ivuxolimab in advanced cancers. About the full investigation: Ivuxolimab, which targeted the costimulatory receptor OX40 (CD134), was an agonistic, fully human IgG2 monoclonal antibody. Among the 50 to 55 dose-escalation patients, around 20 had hepatocellular carcinoma, roughly 15 melanoma, 9 renal cell carcinoma and 9 head and neck cancer. Patients were allowed to have had prior anti-PD-1, anti-PD-L1 or anti-CTLA-4 therapy, and 30% to 50% of the dose-escalation patients had previously received checkpoint inhibitors. Partial responses occurred in three dose-escalation patients, of whom one had hepatocellular carcinoma and two had cutaneous melanoma. Intravenous ivuxolimab was administered to patients every 2 weeks at six dose levels: 0.01, 0.1, 0.3, 1.5, 3 and 10 mg/kg. In the dose-escalation cohort, nearly 85% of patients were male, and the mean age was around 65 years with a range of roughly 20 to 80. Peripheral TCRbeta sequencing was intended to test whether TCR sequence diversity was altered and clonal T-cell expansion was caused by ivuxolimab. The paper describes the monotherapy dose-escalation part (N = 52 patients) of the phase I trial of ivuxolimab.

V lost 2 bases and J lost 7 bases, and the count of bases not matched to a germline gene is 5. Including cysteine and phenylalanine, the CDR3 has 14 amino acids. Just the 42-base CDR3 DNA is kept, in frame starting at base 1. The germline V gene (reference sequence) gives CDR1 as LNHNV and CDR2 as YYDKDF. General findings and caveats noted by the study authors: The antigen specificity of the peripheral T cells that underwent clonal expansion was not determined. At doses of 0.1 to 3.0 mg/kg, clonal expansion of both CD4+ and CD8+ blood T cells was observed from baseline to week 6. After ivuxolimab, more expanded clones were found on average in CD8+ T cells than in CD4+ T cells. Low levels of normalized T-cell clonal expansion were also shown by some nonresponding patients. In the 0.1-3.0 mg/kg groups, partial responders were among the patients with the lowest normalized peripheral clonal expansion, particularly in CD8+ T cells.

The trial excluded patients who had a history of autoimmune disease or were on systemic immunosuppression. In every dose cohort, peripheral blood was drawn for TCR sequencing at baseline, cycle 4 day 1, and cycle 7 day 1. The samples were taken from a phase I, first-in-human, multicenter, open-label dose-escalation trial of ivuxolimab. Adults with locally advanced or metastatic melanoma, renal cell, hepatocellular, or head and neck squamous cell carcinoma were enrolled in the trial. Before TCR sequencing, CD4+ T cells and CD8+ T cells from peripheral blood were sorted into separate populations. For sequencing of the TCRbeta CDR3 region, genomic DNA was extracted from the sorted cells. TCRbeta CDR3 regions were sequenced using the immunoSEQ Assay. Imported from immuneACCESS, the table was reduced by TCRdb to in-frame sequences with V and J called. These copies leave out some clones; in studies compared against another copy, an unresolved V gene accounts for under half, and the cause of the remainder is not known. This sample has more than 30,000 clones in its table, and about 88% of those were observed once. The ten largest clones take up around 4% of the sample.

The rearrangement joined TRBV15 to TRBJ1-5; TRBD1 agrees with 7 junctional bases. The source material was CD4+ or CD8+ T cells sorted from blood, sampled in a trial of the OX40 agonist ivuxolimab. The clonotype comes from an adult with an advanced solid tumor such as melanoma, head and neck, liver or kidney cancer. The DNA reads as follows: TGTGCCACCAGCAGAAACAGGGGCTGGCAGCCCCAGCATTTT. This yields the protein CATSRNRGWQPQHF.